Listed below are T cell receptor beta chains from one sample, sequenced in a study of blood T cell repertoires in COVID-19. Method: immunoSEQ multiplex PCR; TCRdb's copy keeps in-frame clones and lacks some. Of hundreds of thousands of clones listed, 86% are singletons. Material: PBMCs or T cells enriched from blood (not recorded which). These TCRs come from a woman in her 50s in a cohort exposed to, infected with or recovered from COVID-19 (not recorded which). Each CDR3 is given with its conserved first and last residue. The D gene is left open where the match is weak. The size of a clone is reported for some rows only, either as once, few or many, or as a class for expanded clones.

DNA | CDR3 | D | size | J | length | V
TGCGCCAGCAGCCAGACACTAGCGGGGGGGAAGATAGATACGCAGTATTTT | CASSQTLAGGKIDTQYF | TRBD2 | medium-sized | TRBJ2-3 | 17 | TRBV4-1
TGCAGTGCTAGTTGGAGGGGGCGATCCCATGGGGCGGGAGAGACCCAGTACTTC | CSASWRGRSHGAGETQYF | NA | once | TRBJ2-5 | 18 | TRBV20-1
TGTGCCAGCAGCGGTACCGGGACAACGGAAGCTTTCTTT | CASSGTGTTEAFF | NA | NA | TRBJ1-1 | 13 | TRBV11-2
TGTGCCAGCAGCATCCGACAGGGGGCCCAAGAGACCCAGTACTTC | CASSIRQGAQETQYF | TRBD1 | NA | TRBJ2-5 | 15 | TRBV11-3
TGTGCCAGCAGCCAGGGATCGACCCGGAACCAGCCCCAGCATTTT | CASSQGSTRNQPQHF | NA | NA | TRBJ1-5 | 15 | TRBV7-9
TGTGCCAGCAGTTTCGCCGACAGGGTGTCAAGTTGGGGCTACACCTTC | CASSFADRVSSWGYTF | TRBD1 | NA | TRBJ1-2 | 16 | TRBV27
TGTGCCAGCACTGAACTGACAGGATCCTACGAGCAGTACTTC | CASTELTGSYEQYF | NA | NA | TRBJ2-7 | 14 | TRBV2
TGTGCCAGCAGCCTCCGGGGGGCGGCGAACACTGAAGCTTTCTTT | CASSLRGAANTEAFF | NA | NA | TRBJ1-1 | 15 | TRBV6-5
TGTGCCAGCAGTTCACAGGGTCAAACGCAGCAGTACTTC | CASSSQGQTQQYF | NA | NA | TRBJ2-7 | 13 | TRBV6-2/TRBV6-3
TGTGCCAGCAGTGCTCCTAGCGGGGGCCGATACCTTCAAGAGACCCAGTACTTC | CASSAPSGGRYLQETQYF | TRBD2 | NA | TRBJ2-5 | 18 | TRBV2
TGCGCCAGCAGGTATACAGCGGATAGGTATGGCTACACCTTC | CASRYTADRYGYTF | NA | NA | TRBJ1-2 | 14 | TRBV5-1
TGTGCCAGCAGCTTAGCGAGACGACTAGCGGGGGGAACTACGCAGTATTTT | CASSLARRLAGGTTQYF | TRBD2 | few | TRBJ2-3 | 17 | TRBV7-8
TGTGCCAGCTCACCAGGAGGGGCAGAGACCCAGTACTTC | CASSPGGAETQYF | NA | NA | TRBJ2-5 | 13 | TRBV18